The next 14 T cell receptor beta chains were all read from a single sample in a study of blood T cell repertoires in COVID-19. Repertoires were generated with immunoSEQ multiplex PCR, while TCRdb's copy carries only in-frame clones and drops some. The sample has approximately 300,000 clones; about 85% are singletons. Sequencing was performed on peripheral blood. The origin of the receptors is a woman aged 50 to 65 with active or convalescent COVID-19.

The genes are TRBV7-2 and TRBJ1-2; D unclear. This CDR3 is 17 amino acids long. V shed 0 bases and J shed 4 bases, with 18 bases lying between them. Germline CDR1 and CDR2: SGHTA and FQGNSA. The CDR3 bases are TGTGCCAGCAGCTTAGCGCTAAGGGAGGGATCGGTCTATGGCTACACCTTC. Translating gives CASSLALREGSVYGYTF.

This clone has a handful of counts. The V and J genes are TRBV11-2 and TRBJ2-7; 7 bases match TRBD1. Germline CDR1 and CDR2: SGHAT and FQNNGV. The CDR3 runs to 15 residues. The ends lost 1 base at V and 4 bases at J; junction bases unmatched: 7. The CDR3 DNA reads as TGTGCCAGCAGCTTAGTACAGGGGCTCCAGTACGAGCAGTACTTC. Encoded protein: CASSLVQGLQYEQYF.

This rearrangement joins TRBV6-6 to TRBJ1-1; 9 bases map to TRBD1. Per the germline V gene, CDR1 is MNHNY and CDR2 is SVGAGI (reference sequence). The CDR3 extends over 15 amino acids. The trim removed 6 bases at V and 4 bases at J, leaving 9 bases unmatched. The CDR3 DNA reads as TGTGCCAGCAGAAGCACAGGGGGCGGTGGCACTGAAGCTTTCTTT. Its translation is CASRSTGGGGTEAFF.

The rearrangement joins TRBV28 to TRBJ1-4; a weak D match, TRBD1 (5 bases). Trimming left V 7 bases short and J 8 bases short, with 23 bases between. The CDR3 totals 16 residues. CDR1 and CDR2 from the germline V gene are MDHEN and SYDVKM. This chain's CDR3 is CASNPVTAGLREKLFF. The CDR3 DNA follows: TGTGCCAGCAACCCAGTTACGGCAGGGCTGCGGGAAAAACTGTTTTTT.

The rearrangement joins TRBV7-9 to TRBJ1-1; TRBD1 agrees at 11 bases. Germline V gives CDR1 SEHNR, CDR2 FQNEAQ (reference sequence). The CDR3 totals 16 residues. V trimming: 4 bases; J trimming: 1 base; junction bases outside the gene matches: 5. As DNA, the CDR3 is TGTGCCAGCAGCTCCGGACAGGGGGCGAAGAACACTGAAGCTTTCTTT. Translated, it gives CASSSGQGAKNTEAFF. Filled out from reference TRBV7-9 and TRBJ1-1, the complete variable domain reads DTGVSQNPRHKITKRGQNVTFRCDPISEHNRLYWYRQTLGQGPEFLTYFQNEAQLEKSRLLSDRFSAERPKGSFSTLEIQRTEQGDSAMYLCASSSGQGAKNTEAFFGQGTRLTVV.

The rearrangement uses TRBV6-1 and TRBJ2-7; D perhaps matches TRBD1 (6 bases). Germline assignment: CDR1 MNHNS and CDR2 SASEGT. CDR3 length equals 12 residues. V lost 3 bases and J lost 9, with 12 bases in between. The CDR3 region is CASSDLGGMQYF. CDR3 nucleotide sequence: TGTGCCAGCAGTGATCTAGGGGGAATGCAGTACTTC.

The genes are TRBV19 and TRBJ1-2; D perhaps matches TRBD1 (5 bases). V was cut by 4 bases and J by 2 bases, with 17 bases left in between. The V gene's germline CDR1 is LNHDA and CDR2 SQIVND (reference sequence). This CDR3 is built from 16 residues. As DNA, the CDR3 is TGTGCCAGTAGTAAACTCGCCAGGGTGGTGAACTATGGCTACACCTTC. Translation: CASSKLARVVNYGYTF.

The chain uses TRBV19 and TRBJ2-1; the D gene is possibly TRBD1 (6 bases). Looked up from germline, CDR1 is LNHDA and CDR2 is SQIVND (reference sequence). The CDR3 totals 10 residues. Trimming cost V 6 bases and J 15 bases, with 12 bases left between them. As DNA, the CDR3 is TGTGCCAGTAGGGACAGAGCATTGTTCTTC. This gives the protein CASRDRALFF.

The CDR3 protein is CASSTLDNSPLHF. The DNA of the CDR3 is TGTGCCAGCAGTACCCTAGATAATTCACCCCTCCACTTT. V gene TRBV28 combines with J gene TRBJ1-6; D is unclear. The ends were cut back, 5 bases at V and 5 bases at J, with 7 bases in the middle. The CDR3 loop spans 13 amino acids. Germline CDR1 MDHEN, CDR2 SYDVKM. Complete variable domain (other parts from reference TRBV28 and TRBJ1-6): DVKVTQSSRYLVKRTGEKVFLECVQDMDHENMFWYRQDPGLGLRLIYFSYDVKMKEKGDIPEGYSVSREKKERFSLILESASTNQTSMYLCASSTLDNSPLHFGNGTRLTVT.

The rearrangement uses TRBV3-1 (or the pseudogene TRBV3-2) and TRBJ1-4; 9 bases align to TRBD1. CDR1 and CDR2 (germline): LGHDT, YNNKEL (reference sequence). CDR3 length: 16 residues. After removal of 1 base from V and 5 bases from J, the junction contained 5 bases not matched to a gene. The CDR3 region is CASSQVPTGGNEKLFF. The CDR3 DNA is TGTGCCAGCAGCCAAGTCCCGACAGGGGGAAATGAAAAACTGTTTTTT.

The chain uses TRBV19 and TRBJ1-1; D is uncertain. The V and J ends lost 4 bases and 3 bases respectively, with 9 bases between them. Germline V gene lookup returns CDR1 LNHDA and CDR2 SQIVND (reference sequence). The CDR3 is 13 residues long. CDR3 region: CASSNWLDTEAFF. The CDR3 DNA reads as TGTGCCAGTAGTAATTGGCTAGACACTGAAGCTTTCTTT. The whole variable domain, remainder taken from reference TRBV19 and TRBJ1-1, is DGGITQSPKYLFRKEGQNVTLSCEQNLNHDAMYWYRQDPGQGLRLIYYSQIVNDFQKGDIAEGYSVSREKKESFPLTVTSAQKNPTAFYLCASSNWLDTEAFFGQGTRLTVV.

This clone was seen just once. The chain uses TRBV28 and TRBJ2-7, with TRBD1 as a possible D gene (6 bases). Trimming left V 4 bases short and J 3 bases short, with 13 bases between. Germline-derived CDR1 and CDR2 are MDHEN and SYDVKM. The CDR3 runs to 14 residues. CDR3 DNA: TGTGCCAGCAGTTCTGCGGTCAGGGGCTACGAGCAGTACTTC. Its translation: CASSSAVRGYEQYF.

V and J are TRBV30 and TRBJ1-2; D remains unclear. This CDR3 comprises 13 residues. Germline V gene sequence: CDR1 GTSNPN, CDR2 SVGIG (reference sequence). Trimming pared 0 bases from V and 8 bases from J, leaving 13 bases between. The CDR3 loop is CAWSVLGSGGYTF. The CDR3 DNA reads TGTGCCTGGAGTGTACTCGGGAGTGGGGGCTACACCTTC.

This chain links TRBV19 with TRBJ2-7, with 7 bases that match TRBD1. Germline values: CDR1 LNHDA, CDR2 SQIVND (reference sequence). The ends lost 5 bases at V and 3 bases at J; junction bases unmatched: 4. The CDR3 has 13 residues. CDR3 in DNA: TGTGCCAGTAGTCTACAGGGGAACTACGAGCAGTACTTC. Its translation is CASSLQGNYEQYF.